The T cell receptor (beta chain) under discussion was sequenced for a study of T-cell memory formation after mild COVID-19. Study-level information: Across donors, TCR clusters were largely donor specific. The study's findings and limits: Cross-reactive memory seemingly joined, as some responding clones were found in pre-infection memory. Day 37-peaking second-wave clones had unconfirmed SARS-CoV-2 specificity.

The germline V gene has CDR1 MNHEY and CDR2 SVGEGT. CDR3 size: 17 residues. Deletions cut 0 bases from V and 0 bases from J, with 12 bases between. Worth noting for this clonotype: Its antigen is unidentified.

cDNA libraries for TCR alpha and TCR beta, carrying sample barcodes and UMIs, came from 5'RACE with constant-segment primers. TCRdb re-called the 5' RACE reads through MiXCR, storing one row per CDR3 protein. This table has about 470,000 distinct CDR3 sequences, roughly 25% appearing once. This TCR was sampled from an adult woman who had mild COVID-19 (a few samples of this study predate the infection). Cell type and time point are not known. The chain has TRBV6-2 or TRBV6-3 and TRBJ2-1, with a possible D match to TRBD2 (6 bases). Sequences were obtained from PBMCs or a T cell subset sorted from them (not recorded which). The CDR3 DNA reads as TGTGCCAGCAGTTACTCTATAGCGGAGAGCTCCTACAATGAGCAGTTCTTC. This codes for CASSYSIAESSYNEQFF.